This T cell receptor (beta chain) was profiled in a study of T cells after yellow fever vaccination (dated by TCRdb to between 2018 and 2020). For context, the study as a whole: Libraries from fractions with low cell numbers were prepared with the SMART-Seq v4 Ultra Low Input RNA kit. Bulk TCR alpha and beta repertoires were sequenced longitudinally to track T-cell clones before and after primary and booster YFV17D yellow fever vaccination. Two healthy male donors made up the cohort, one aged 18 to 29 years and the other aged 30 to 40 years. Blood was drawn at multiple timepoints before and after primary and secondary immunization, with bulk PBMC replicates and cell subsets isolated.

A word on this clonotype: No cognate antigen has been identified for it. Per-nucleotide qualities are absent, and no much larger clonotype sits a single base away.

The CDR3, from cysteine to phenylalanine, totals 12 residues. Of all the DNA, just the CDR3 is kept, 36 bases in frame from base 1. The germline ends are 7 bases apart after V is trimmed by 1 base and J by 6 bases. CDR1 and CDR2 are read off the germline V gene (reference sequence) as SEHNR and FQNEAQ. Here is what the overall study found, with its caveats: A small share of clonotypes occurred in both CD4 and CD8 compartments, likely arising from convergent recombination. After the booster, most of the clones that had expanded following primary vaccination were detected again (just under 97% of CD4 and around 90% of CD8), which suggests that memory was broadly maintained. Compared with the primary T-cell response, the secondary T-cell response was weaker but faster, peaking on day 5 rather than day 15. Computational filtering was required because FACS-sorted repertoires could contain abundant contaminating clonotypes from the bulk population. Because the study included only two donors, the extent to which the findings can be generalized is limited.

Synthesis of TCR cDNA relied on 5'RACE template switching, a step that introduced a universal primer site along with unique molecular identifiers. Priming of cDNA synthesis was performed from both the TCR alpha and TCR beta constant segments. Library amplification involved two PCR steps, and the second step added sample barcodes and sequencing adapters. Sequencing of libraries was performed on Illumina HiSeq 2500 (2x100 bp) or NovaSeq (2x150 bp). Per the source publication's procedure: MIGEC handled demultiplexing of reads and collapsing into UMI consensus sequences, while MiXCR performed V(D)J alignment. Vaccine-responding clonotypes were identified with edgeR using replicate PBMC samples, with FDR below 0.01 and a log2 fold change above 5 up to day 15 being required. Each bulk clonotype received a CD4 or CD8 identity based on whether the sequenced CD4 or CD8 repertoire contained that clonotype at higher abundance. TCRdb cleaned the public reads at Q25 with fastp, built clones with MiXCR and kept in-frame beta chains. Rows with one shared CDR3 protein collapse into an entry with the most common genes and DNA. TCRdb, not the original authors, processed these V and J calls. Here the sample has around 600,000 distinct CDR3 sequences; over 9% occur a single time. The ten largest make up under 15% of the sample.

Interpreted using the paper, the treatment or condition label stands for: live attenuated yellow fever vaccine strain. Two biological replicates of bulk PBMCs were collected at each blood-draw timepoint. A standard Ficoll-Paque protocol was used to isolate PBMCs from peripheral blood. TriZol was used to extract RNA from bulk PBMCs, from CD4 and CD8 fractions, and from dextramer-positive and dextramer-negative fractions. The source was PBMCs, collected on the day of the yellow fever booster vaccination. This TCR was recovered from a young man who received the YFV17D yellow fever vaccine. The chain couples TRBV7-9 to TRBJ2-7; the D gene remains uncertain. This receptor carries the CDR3 CASSLDPAEQYF. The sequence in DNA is TGTGCCAGCAGCTTAGACCCGGCCGAGCAGTACTTC.